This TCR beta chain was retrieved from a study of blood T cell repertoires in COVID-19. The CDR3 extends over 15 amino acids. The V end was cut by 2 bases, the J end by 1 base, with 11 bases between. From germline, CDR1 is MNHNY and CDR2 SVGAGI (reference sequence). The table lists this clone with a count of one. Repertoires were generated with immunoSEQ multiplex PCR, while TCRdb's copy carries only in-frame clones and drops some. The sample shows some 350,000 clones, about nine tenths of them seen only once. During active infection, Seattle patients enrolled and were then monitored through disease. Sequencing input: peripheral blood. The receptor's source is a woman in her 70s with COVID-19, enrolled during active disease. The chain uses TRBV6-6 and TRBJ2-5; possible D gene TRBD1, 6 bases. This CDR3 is CASSYGWDIQETQYF. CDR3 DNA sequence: TGTGCCAGCAGTTACGGGTGGGACATCCAAGAGACCCAGTACTTC.